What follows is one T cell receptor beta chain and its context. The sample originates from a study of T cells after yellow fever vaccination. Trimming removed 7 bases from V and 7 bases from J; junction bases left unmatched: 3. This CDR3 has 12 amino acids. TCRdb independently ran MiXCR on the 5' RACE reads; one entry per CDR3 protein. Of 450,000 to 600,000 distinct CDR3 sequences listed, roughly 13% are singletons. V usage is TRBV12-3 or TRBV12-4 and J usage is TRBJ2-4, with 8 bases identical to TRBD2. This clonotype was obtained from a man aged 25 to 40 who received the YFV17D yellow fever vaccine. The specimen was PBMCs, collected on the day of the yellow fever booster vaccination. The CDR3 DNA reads TGTGCCAGCATCGGGAGGGATAACATTCAGTACTTC. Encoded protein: CASIGRDNIQYF.